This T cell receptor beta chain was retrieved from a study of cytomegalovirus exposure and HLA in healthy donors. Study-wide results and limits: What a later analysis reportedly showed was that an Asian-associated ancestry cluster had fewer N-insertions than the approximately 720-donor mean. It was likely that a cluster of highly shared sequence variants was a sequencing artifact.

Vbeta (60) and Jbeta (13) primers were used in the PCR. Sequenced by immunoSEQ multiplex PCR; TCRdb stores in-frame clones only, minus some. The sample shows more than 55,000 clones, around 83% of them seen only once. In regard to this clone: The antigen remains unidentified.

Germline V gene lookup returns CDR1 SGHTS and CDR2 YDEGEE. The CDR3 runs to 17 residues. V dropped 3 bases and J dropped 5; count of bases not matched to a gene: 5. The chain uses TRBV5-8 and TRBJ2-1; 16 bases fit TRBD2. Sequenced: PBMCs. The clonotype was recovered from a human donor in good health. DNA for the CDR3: TGTGCCAGCAGCTCCCCGGGACTAGCGGGGGGGAACAATGAGCAGTTCTTC. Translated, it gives CASSSPGLAGGNNEQFF. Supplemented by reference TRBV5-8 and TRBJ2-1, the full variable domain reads EAGVTQSPTHLIKTRGQQATLRCSPISGHTSVYWYQQALGLGLQFLLWYDEGEERNRGNFPPRFSGRQFPNYSSELNVNALELEDSALYLCASSSPGLAGGNNEQFFGPGTRLTVL.